Below, one T cell receptor (beta chain) is given with its context. No cognate antigen has been identified for it. No much larger clone is present one base from it, and per-base qualities are unavailable. Trimming takes 4 bases from V and 5 bases from J, and the germline ends sit 11 bases apart. According to the germline V gene (reference sequence), CDR1 reads LGHDT and CDR2 reads YNNKEL. The cysteine opens and the phenylalanine closes a CDR3 of 13 amino acids. Here the CDR3 DNA is all that survives: 39 bases in frame from base 1. This sample is drawn from a study of blood T cell repertoires in COVID-19 (dated by TCRdb to about 2020). A note on the overall study: The collaborator samples originated in the United States, Italy and Spain and spanned the acute and convalescent phases of COVID-19. Where HLA class I and class II types were available, the types were taken from metadata supplied by the sample provider, not from assay-based typing. The samples were drawn from two sources: the first 160 participants of the ongoing ImmuneRACE study, and 1,200 or so subjects contributed by 6 global collaborators. A de-identified subject ID, COVID-19 status, age in years and sex were almost always included in the sample metadata. The material from the prospective study consisted of cDNA or gDNA derived from T cells, B-cell-depleted T cells, or PBMCs. The repertoires were made available in a free public database intended to serve as a resource for research on the immune response to SARS-CoV-2. Deeply sampled blood TCRbeta repertoires from subjects exposed to, actively infected with, or recovered from COVID-19 were included in the dataset. Points the paper makes about the study in general: Clinical and demographic metadata were provided uncurated, with the amount varying by source and participant.

TCRbeta CDR3 regions were amplified from genomic DNA by means of the immunoSEQ Assay, a bias-controlled multiplex PCR. From the authors' description of their analysis: The number of nucleated cells in each sample was estimated by amplification of reference gene primers within the assay. Sequence reads were collapsed and filtered to measure the absolute abundance of every unique TCRbeta CDR3 rearrangement. For each sample, productive Simpson clonality was calculated as the square root of Simpson's diversity index across productive rearrangements. In its TCRdb copy, this immuneACCESS table keeps in-frame sequences only and misses some clones. Where compared with another copy, unresolved V genes explain less than half of these, and the others have no known cause. V and J calls and clone size come straight from that table; D and trimming were deduced from the DNA. The sample includes around 130,000 clones, with approximately 79% observed a single time. The ten top clones hold around 2.4% of the sample.

In the prospective study, participants were roughly 18 to 95 years old, resided in about two dozen geographic areas of the United States, and were enrolled through a virtual design. Cohort assignment in the prospective study relied on participant-reported clinical history from a screening survey and a study questionnaire. In the prospective study, mobile phlebotomists collected whole blood, serum and a nasopharyngeal or oropharyngeal swab from each participant. Prospective study participants could optionally give additional blood draws and questionnaires over an approximately two-month period. Before DNA extraction, prospective study blood samples were shipped either frozen or at room temperature.

This receptor was identified in a man aged 40-49 years with acute COVID-19. The chain is assembled from TRBV3-1 (or the pseudogene TRBV3-2) and TRBJ1-1, and TRBD1 may be the D gene, going by 6 matching bases. Sequencing used PBMCs or T cells enriched from blood (not recorded which). The base sequence is TGTGCCAGCAGCCGGGGGCAGGGAACTGAAGCTTTCTTT. It translates as CASSRGQGTEAFF.